The rows below give T cell receptor beta chains drawn from one sample of a study of blood T cells in healthy people across ages. In TCRdb, the 5' RACE reads were re-called with MiXCR into one record per CDR3 protein. This table has fewer than 1,000,000 distinct CDR3 sequences, about 42% appearing once. Source material: blood. The receptors here all came from a man older than 75 in good health. Both conserved end residues are part of each CDR3. D genes are given only for firm matches. Clone size is stated in some rows and not others, as once, few, many or a class when expanded.

V	size	J	length	D	CDR3	DNA
TRBV20-1	-	TRBJ1-2	13	-	CSARDPRFYGYTF	TGCAGTGCTAGAGATCCGAGATTCTATGGCTACACCTTC
TRBV18	-	TRBJ1-2	18	TRBD1	CASSPQKLRGQQAYGYTF	TGTGCCAGCTCACCACAAAAACTAAGGGGACAGCAGGCCTATGGCTACACCTTC
TRBV10-3	-	TRBJ2-7	14	TRBD1	CAIRDRQTAYEQYF	TGTGCCATCAGGGACAGGCAAACTGCCTACGAGCAGTACTTC
TRBV20-1	few	TRBJ2-7	11	-	CSAGLEGEQYF	TGCAGTGCTGGTCTCGAGGGGGAGCAGTACTTC
TRBV6-1	-	TRBJ2-7	14	TRBD2	CASSEVGGNYEQYF	TGTGCCAGCAGTGAAGTGGGGGGGAACTACGAGCAGTACTTC
TRBV6-6	few	TRBJ2-7	14	-	CASRPQGRPYEQYF	TGTGCCAGCAGACCTCAGGGGCGCCCATACGAGCAGTACTTC
TRBV29-1	few	TRBJ1-4	12	-	CSVGRMREKLFF	TGCAGCGTTGGGAGGATGCGGGAAAAACTGTTTTTT
TRBV6-6	-	TRBJ2-5	15	TRBD1	CASNAPGQGKETQYF	TGCGCCAGCAATGCTCCGGGACAGGGAAAAGAGACCCAGTACTTC
TRBV20-1	-	TRBJ1-2	13	-	CSGFDRSRDGYTF	TGCAGTGGATTCGATAGGTCGAGAGATGGCTACACCTTC
TRBV11-2	-	TRBJ2-3	16	TRBD2	CASSLGTSGRMDTQYF	TGTGCCAGCAGCCTTGGGACTAGCGGGAGAATGGATACGCAGTATTTT
TRBV29-1	-	TRBJ1-1	13	-	CSVLGAGNTEAFF	TGCAGCGTTCTCGGAGCTGGGAACACTGAAGCTTTCTTT
TRBV10-3	few	TRBJ2-5	15	-	CAISEQAGRLETQYF	TGTGCCATCAGTGAACAGGCCGGACGGCTAGAGACCCAGTACTTC
TRBV4-2	-	TRBJ2-3	19	TRBD1	CASSQEGTGRVGGTDAQYF	TGTGCCAGCAGCCAAGAAGGGACAGGGCGGGTCGGAGGCACAGATGCGCAGTATTTT
TRBV6-2/TRBV6-3	-	TRBJ1-5	13	-	CASRQGPGGTQHF	TGTGCCAGCAGACAGGGACCCGGGGGGACCCAGCATTTT
TRBV15	-	TRBJ2-1	13	-	CATSRDRQAEQFF	TGTGCCACCAGCAGAGATCGACAGGCCGAGCAGTTCTTC
TRBV20-1	-	TRBJ2-5	14	TRBD2	CSAKGTSGTETQYF	TGCAGTGCTAAAGGGACTAGCGGGACCGAGACCCAGTACTTC
TRBV6-2/TRBV6-3	few	TRBJ2-5	13	-	CASMRAGQETQYF	TGTGCCAGCATGAGGGCGGGCCAAGAGACCCAGTACTTC
TRBV7-2	many	TRBJ2-7	16	TRBD1	CASSLGGGQGPGEQYF	TGTGCCAGCAGCCTAGGGGGGGGACAGGGACCAGGCGAGCAGTACTTC
TRBV5-1	many	TRBJ2-7	15	TRBD1	CASSFWAGGSYEQYF	TGCGCCAGCAGCTTTTGGGCAGGGGGCTCCTACGAGCAGTACTTC
TRBV27	-	TRBJ2-3	17	TRBD2	CASSLIRASGRGGTQYF	TGTGCCAGCAGTTTAATTCGCGCTAGCGGGAGGGGTGGTACGCAGTATTTT
TRBV29-1	-	TRBJ2-7	14	TRBD2	CSVLTSGGYNEQYF	TGCAGCGTCCTGACTAGCGGGGGATACAATGAGCAGTACTTC
TRBV24-1	-	TRBJ2-3	13	TRBD1	CATSEHRTGRKYF	TGTGCCACCAGCGAACATCGGACAGGTCGCAAGTATTTT
TRBV7-2	many	TRBJ2-6	15	-	CASMPSGTGANVLTF	TGTGCCAGCATGCCTTCAGGGACTGGGGCCAACGTCCTGACTTTC
TRBV6-1	-	TRBJ2-1	16	-	CTSSELSRGLYNEQFF	TGTACCAGCAGTGAATTAAGCCGGGGGCTATACAATGAGCAGTTCTTC
TRBV5-4	-	TRBJ2-5	14	TRBD1	CASSWRDRAETQYF	TGTGCCAGCAGCTGGCGGGACAGGGCAGAGACCCAGTACTTC
TRBV7-9	few	TRBJ1-2	13	-	CASSIQANYGYTF	TGTGCCAGCAGTATACAGGCCAACTATGGCTACACCTTC
TRBV10-3	-	TRBJ2-5	13	TRBD2	CAISDTSGGEQYF	TGTGCCATCAGTGACACTAGCGGAGGTGAGCAGTACTTC
TRBV7-2	few	TRBJ2-7	17	-	CASSLGLFGAESYEQYF	TGTGCCAGCAGCTTAGGGCTTTTCGGAGCGGAGAGCTACGAGCAGTACTTC
TRBV20-1	-	TRBJ2-3	17	TRBD2	CSARENGGRTSGGTQYF	TGCAGTGCTAGAGAAAATGGCGGGAGAACCTCAGGTGGTACGCAGTATTTT
TRBV12-3/TRBV12-4	-	TRBJ2-4	15	-	CASSFSDAAKNIQYF	TGTGCCAGCAGTTTTTCAGATGCGGCCAAAAACATTCAGTACTTC
TRBV27	-	TRBJ1-1	14	TRBD1	CASSKGAGYTEAFF	TGTGCCAGCTCGAAGGGGGCGGGGTACACTGAAGCTTTCTTT
TRBV5-1	-	TRBJ2-5	14	TRBD1	CASSLEDRSETQYF	TGCGCCAGCAGCTTGGAGGACAGGAGTGAGACCCAGTACTTC
TRBV29-1	-	TRBJ1-2	13	-	CSVVQGFTDGYTF	TGCAGCGTGGTACAGGGTTTCACGGATGGCTACACCTTC
TRBV28	few	TRBJ2-3	16	TRBD2	CASRSRASGSTDTQYF	TGTGCCAGCAGGTCTCGGGCTAGCGGGAGTACTGATACGCAGTATTTT
TRBV6-2/TRBV6-3	-	TRBJ1-2	12	-	CASSLGVRGYTF	TGTGCCAGCAGTTTAGGGGTACGTGGCTACACCTTC
TRBV5-6	-	TRBJ2-5	16	-	CASSLFLVTGQETQYF	TGTGCCAGCAGCTTATTTTTAGTGACAGGACAAGAGACCCAGTACTTC
TRBV20-1	-	TRBJ2-3	14	-	CSASSLLFTDTQYF	TGCAGTGCTAGCTCCCTACTCTTCACAGATACGCAGTATTTT
TRBV20-1	-	TRBJ2-7	13	-	CSARVLTLGEQYF	TGCAGTGCTAGAGTCCTCACTCTGGGTGAGCAGTACTTC
TRBV6-2/TRBV6-3	few	TRBJ2-1	16	-	CASSPSILSSYNEQFF	TGTGCCAGCAGTCCCTCTATATTGAGCTCCTACAATGAGCAGTTCTTC
TRBV6-5	-	TRBJ2-7	15	TRBD1	CASSRQGHLSYEQYF	TGTGCCAGCAGTCGACAGGGCCATCTATCCTACGAGCAGTACTTC
TRBV20-1	-	TRBJ2-1	17	TRBD2	CSARDSGGSGSYNEQFF	TGCAGTGCTAGGGATAGCGGGGGGTCCGGCTCCTACAATGAGCAGTTCTTC
TRBV9	-	TRBJ2-1	15	TRBD2	CASSVVSGGDNEQFF	TGTGCCAGCAGCGTAGTTAGCGGGGGGGACAATGAGCAGTTCTTC
TRBV4-2	few	TRBJ2-2	17	TRBD2	CASSQPPGTTFDGELFF	TGTGCCAGCTCGCAGCCACCCGGGACTACCTTCGACGGGGAGCTGTTTTTT
TRBV15	few	TRBJ2-5	14	-	CATRPRVPQETQYF	TGTGCCACCAGACCGCGGGTGCCTCAAGAGACCCAGTACTTC
TRBV11-2	-	TRBJ2-1	17	-	CASSLDGGRRPKMKQFF	TGTGCCAGCAGCTTAGATGGTGGGCGGCGGCCTAAGATGAAGCAGTTCTTC
TRBV29-1	once	TRBJ2-3	10	-	CSVGGQFQYF	TGCAGCGTCGGGGGACAGTTCCAGTATTTT
TRBV6-5	few	TRBJ2-5	14	TRBD1	CASSPQTGEQTQYF	TGTGCCAGCAGTCCTCAGACAGGGGAACAGACCCAGTACTTC
TRBV12-3/TRBV12-4	-	TRBJ1-1	16	TRBD1	CASSTLTDRDGTEAFF	TGTGCCAGCAGCACATTGACAGACAGGGACGGCACTGAAGCTTTCTTT
TRBV29-1	few	TRBJ2-5	13	-	CSVEDHGEETQYF	TGCAGCGTTGAAGATCACGGAGAAGAGACCCAGTACTTC
TRBV4-3	few	TRBJ2-7	16	TRBD2	CASSQDRAGGPREQYF	TGCGCCAGCAGCCAAGATCGGGCGGGAGGTCCCCGCGAGCAGTACTTC
TRBV7-9	few	TRBJ1-5	14	-	CASSSQGNNQPQHF	TGTGCCAGCAGCTCTCAGGGAAACAATCAGCCCCAGCATTTT
TRBV10-3	many	TRBJ1-2	19	-	CAIDDVGAFATRKNYGYTF	TGTGCCATCGATGACGTGGGGGCCTTCGCTACCAGAAAGAACTATGGCTACACCTTC
TRBV5-1	many	TRBJ2-2	15	TRBD1	CASSRDRADTGELFF	TGTGCCAGCAGCCGGGACAGAGCAGACACCGGGGAGCTGTTTTTT
TRBV7-9	-	TRBJ2-7	14	-	CASSLALRTYEQYF	TGTGCCAGCAGCTTAGCGCTCAGAACCTACGAGCAGTACTTC
TRBV7-2	-	TRBJ2-3	15	-	CASSLADQATDTQYF	TGTGCCAGCAGCTTAGCGGATCAGGCCACAGATACGCAGTATTTT
TRBV29-1	few	TRBJ2-1	12	TRBD1	CSVRGPQDEQFF	TGCAGCGTTAGGGGGCCTCAGGATGAGCAGTTCTTC
TRBV20-1	few	TRBJ2-1	14	-	CSARGHGDSLEQFF	TGCAGTGCTAGGGGGCACGGAGATTCACTTGAGCAGTTCTTC